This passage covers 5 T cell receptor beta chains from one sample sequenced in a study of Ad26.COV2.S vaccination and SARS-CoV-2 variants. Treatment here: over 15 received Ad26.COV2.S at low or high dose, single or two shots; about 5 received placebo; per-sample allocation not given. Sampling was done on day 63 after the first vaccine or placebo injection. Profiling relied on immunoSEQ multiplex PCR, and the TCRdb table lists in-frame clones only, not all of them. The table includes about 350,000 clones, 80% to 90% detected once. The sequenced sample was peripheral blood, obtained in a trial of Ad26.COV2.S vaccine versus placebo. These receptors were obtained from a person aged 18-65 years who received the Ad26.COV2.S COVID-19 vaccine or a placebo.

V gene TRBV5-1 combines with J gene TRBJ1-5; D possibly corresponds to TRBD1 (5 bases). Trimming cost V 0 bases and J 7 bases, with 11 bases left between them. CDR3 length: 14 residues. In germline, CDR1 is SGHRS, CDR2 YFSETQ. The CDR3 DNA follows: TGCGCCAGCAGCTTGGAAGGGGAGGGGCAGCCCCAGCATTTT. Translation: CASSLEGEGQPQHF.

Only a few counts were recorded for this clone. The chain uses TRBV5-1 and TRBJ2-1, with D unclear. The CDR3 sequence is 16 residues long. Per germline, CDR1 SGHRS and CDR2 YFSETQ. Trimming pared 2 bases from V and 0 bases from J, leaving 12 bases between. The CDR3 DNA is TGCGCCAGCAGCTTAGTACCGGGCCTCTCCTACAATGAGCAGTTCTTC. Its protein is CASSLVPGLSYNEQFF. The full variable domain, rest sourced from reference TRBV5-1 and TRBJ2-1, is KAGVTQTPRYLIKTRGQQVTLSCSPISGHRSVSWYQQTPGQGLQFLFEYFSETQRNKGNFPGRFSGRQFSNSRSEMNVSTLELGDSALYLCASSLVPGLSYNEQFFGPGTRLTVL.

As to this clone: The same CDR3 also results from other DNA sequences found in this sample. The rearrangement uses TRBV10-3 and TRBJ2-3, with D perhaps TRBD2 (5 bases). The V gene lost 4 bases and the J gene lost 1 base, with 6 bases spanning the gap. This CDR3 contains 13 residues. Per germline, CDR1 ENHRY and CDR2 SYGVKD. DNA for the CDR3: TGTGCCATCAGTGCCGGGGGCACAGATACGCAGTATTTT. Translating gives CAISAGGTDTQYF.

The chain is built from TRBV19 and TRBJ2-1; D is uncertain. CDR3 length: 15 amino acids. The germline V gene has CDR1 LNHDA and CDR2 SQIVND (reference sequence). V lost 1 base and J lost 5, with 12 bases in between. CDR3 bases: TGTGCCAGTAGTATAGCAGTTGGGCAACACAATGAGCAGTTCTTC. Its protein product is CASSIAVGQHNEQFF.

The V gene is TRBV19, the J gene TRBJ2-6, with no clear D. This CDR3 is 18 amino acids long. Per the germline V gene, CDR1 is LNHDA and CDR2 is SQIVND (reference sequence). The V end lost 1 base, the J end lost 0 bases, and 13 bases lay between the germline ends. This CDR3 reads CASSIGPFRFSGANVLTF. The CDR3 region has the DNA TGTGCCAGTAGTATAGGGCCATTTCGGTTCTCTGGGGCCAACGTCCTGACTTTC.